This is a list of T cell receptor beta chains from one sample in a study of CD8 T cells in ankylosing spondylitis. MiXCR, applied by TCRdb to the 5' RACE reads, yields one record per CDR3 protein. This repertoire shows approximately 540,000 distinct CDR3 sequences, roughly 12% found once; its top ten account for about 6.8%. Source material: blood, either unsorted or a sorted T cell fraction (not recorded which). These receptors were collected from a male donor with ankylosing spondylitis. The CDR3 runs from the conserved cysteine through the conserved F or W. D genes are given only for firm matches. Only some rows state a clone size, as once, few, many or a class for expanded clones.

j_call: TRBJ1-6
clone_size: few
d_call: TRBD1
v_call: TRBV12-3/TRBV12-4
cdr3_nt: TGTGCCAGCACTCCGACGGGGGACAGGAATTCACCCCTCCACTTT
cdr3_aa: CASTPTGDRNSPLHF

j_call: TRBJ2-4
clone_size: few
d_call: TRBD1
v_call: TRBV20-1
cdr3_nt: TGCAGTGCTAGAGATTGGCGACAGGGGGAAAACATTCAGTACTTC
cdr3_aa: CSARDWRQGENIQYF

j_call: TRBJ2-1
clone_size: few
d_call: -
v_call: TRBV5-1
cdr3_nt: TGCGCCAGCAGCTTGGGATCCCCCAATCCGCAGTTCTTC
cdr3_aa: CASSLGSPNPQFF

j_call: TRBJ2-3
clone_size: -
d_call: TRBD1
v_call: TRBV12-3/TRBV12-4
cdr3_nt: TGTGCCAGCAGTCAGACAGGGGGGCAGTATTTT
cdr3_aa: CASSQTGGQYF

j_call: TRBJ1-2
clone_size: -
d_call: TRBD1
v_call: TRBV20-1
cdr3_nt: TGCAGTGCTCCGACAGGGGGATCCTATGGCTACACCTTC
cdr3_aa: CSAPTGGSYGYTF

j_call: TRBJ2-5
clone_size: few
d_call: -
v_call: TRBV5-1
cdr3_nt: TGCGCCAGCAGCTTGGCTGGTTACGGACAAGAGACCCAGTACTTC
cdr3_aa: CASSLAGYGQETQYF

j_call: TRBJ1-1
clone_size: many
d_call: -
v_call: TRBV29-1
cdr3_nt: TGCAGCGTTGAACCTGCTTCGGCTTTCTTT
cdr3_aa: CSVEPASAFF

j_call: TRBJ1-4
clone_size: -
d_call: TRBD1
v_call: TRBV2
cdr3_nt: TGTGCCAGCAGAGTCAGGGGGATTGGTGAAAAACTGTTTTTT
cdr3_aa: CASRVRGIGEKLFF

j_call: TRBJ2-3
clone_size: -
d_call: TRBD2
v_call: TRBV20-1
cdr3_nt: TGCAGTGCTAGAGATCTGCGATCCGGGACTAGCGGGATGACTAGCACAGATACGCAGTATTTT
cdr3_aa: CSARDLRSGTSGMTSTDTQYF

j_call: TRBJ2-1
clone_size: -
d_call: -
v_call: TRBV9
cdr3_nt: TGTGCCAGCAGCGTAGTGAGCGGGCCCAGCAATGAGCAGTTCTTC
cdr3_aa: CASSVVSGPSNEQFF

j_call: TRBJ2-2
clone_size: few
d_call: -
v_call: TRBV5-1
cdr3_nt: TGCGCCAGCCGCTCGGCGGGGCGGCAGCACACCGGGGAGCTGTTTTTT
cdr3_aa: CASRSAGRQHTGELFF

j_call: TRBJ2-3
clone_size: few
d_call: -
v_call: TRBV7-2
cdr3_nt: TGTGCCAGCAGCCCGACCCGGGGTACGCAGTATTTT
cdr3_aa: CASSPTRGTQYF

j_call: TRBJ2-3
clone_size: few
d_call: TRBD2
v_call: TRBV7-9
cdr3_nt: TGTGCCAGCAGCTGGACTAGCGGGGACGATACGCAGTATTTT
cdr3_aa: CASSWTSGDDTQYF

j_call: TRBJ2-1
clone_size: many
d_call: -
v_call: TRBV4-2
cdr3_nt: TGTGCCAGCAGCTTCGCGGGACGCCTCAATGAGCAGTTCTTC
cdr3_aa: CASSFAGRLNEQFF

j_call: TRBJ2-5
clone_size: few
d_call: -
v_call: TRBV20-1
cdr3_nt: TGCAGTGCTCCTGGACAGCAAGAGACCCAGTACTTC
cdr3_aa: CSAPGQQETQYF

j_call: TRBJ1-6
clone_size: -
d_call: TRBD1
v_call: TRBV19
cdr3_nt: TGTGCCAGTAGTGCCGACAGGGGGCTATCACCCCTCCACTTT
cdr3_aa: CASSADRGLSPLHF

j_call: TRBJ2-3
clone_size: few
d_call: TRBD2
v_call: TRBV28
cdr3_nt: TGTGCCAGCCTAAAAGGAGACGGGGGGGAAGATACGCAGTATTTT
cdr3_aa: CASLKGDGGEDTQYF

j_call: TRBJ1-5
clone_size: many
d_call: -
v_call: TRBV20-1
cdr3_nt: TGCAGTGCGGGCCTGGGCGCTAATCAGCCCCAGCATTTT
cdr3_aa: CSAGLGANQPQHF

j_call: TRBJ2-3
clone_size: -
d_call: -
v_call: TRBV20-1
cdr3_nt: TGCAGTGCTAGAGATGCGCAACCAGATACGCAGTATTTT
cdr3_aa: CSARDAQPDTQYF

j_call: TRBJ2-4
clone_size: many
d_call: -
v_call: TRBV6-2/TRBV6-3
cdr3_nt: TGTGCCAGCAGTTACCGGGGTCCCAAAAACATTCAGTACTTC
cdr3_aa: CASSYRGPKNIQYF

j_call: TRBJ2-1
clone_size: few
d_call: TRBD2
v_call: TRBV5-1
cdr3_nt: TGCGCCAGCAGCTTGACGGGAGGGGGCAATGAGCAGTTCTTC
cdr3_aa: CASSLTGGGNEQFF

j_call: TRBJ2-5
clone_size: many
d_call: -
v_call: TRBV12-3/TRBV12-4
cdr3_nt: TGTGCCAGCGGCGCAGGAGCCCAAGAGACCCAGTACTTC
cdr3_aa: CASGAGAQETQYF

j_call: TRBJ2-7
clone_size: few
d_call: -
v_call: TRBV20-1
cdr3_nt: TGCAGTGCTAGGGGGACGGGGACCTACGAGCAGTACTTC
cdr3_aa: CSARGTGTYEQYF

j_call: TRBJ1-5
clone_size: -
d_call: -
v_call: TRBV30
cdr3_nt: TGTGCCTGGAGTGAGGAGGCAGATAGCAATCAGCCCCAGCATTTT
cdr3_aa: CAWSEEADSNQPQHF

j_call: TRBJ2-5
clone_size: once
d_call: -
v_call: TRBV14
cdr3_nt: TGTGCCAGCAGCTCCGCGATCAGAGAGAGGACCCAGTACTTC
cdr3_aa: CASSSAIRERTQYF

j_call: TRBJ2-7
clone_size: few
d_call: TRBD2
v_call: TRBV4-1
cdr3_nt: TGCGCCAGCAGCCAAGGGGTAGCGGGAGCGGCATACGAGCAGTACTTC
cdr3_aa: CASSQGVAGAAYEQYF

j_call: TRBJ1-5
clone_size: once
d_call: -
v_call: TRBV2
cdr3_nt: TGTGCCAGCAGAGACGTCGGGGTCAATGGCAATCAGCCCCAGCATTTT
cdr3_aa: CASRDVGVNGNQPQHF

j_call: TRBJ2-5
clone_size: -
d_call: TRBD1
v_call: TRBV20-1
cdr3_nt: TGCAGTGCTAGACCGACAGGGGAAGGGACCCAGTACTTC
cdr3_aa: CSARPTGEGTQYF

j_call: TRBJ2-1
clone_size: few
d_call: -
v_call: TRBV13
cdr3_nt: TGTGCCAGCAGCACAGGGTTGGTGGGTGAGCAGTTCTTC
cdr3_aa: CASSTGLVGEQFF

j_call: TRBJ1-5
clone_size: few
d_call: -
v_call: TRBV20-1
cdr3_nt: TGCAGTGCTGGAAAGACAGATAATCAGCCCCAGCATTTT
cdr3_aa: CSAGKTDNQPQHF

j_call: TRBJ2-5
clone_size: -
d_call: TRBD2
v_call: TRBV6-1
cdr3_nt: TGTGCCAGCAGCCCTACTAGCGCCGGGAAAGAGACCCAGTACTTC
cdr3_aa: CASSPTSAGKETQYF

j_call: TRBJ2-2
clone_size: -
d_call: TRBD2
v_call: TRBV7-6
cdr3_nt: TGTGCCAGCAGCTCAAGACTAGCCAACTCGAGGACCGGGGAGCTGTTTTTT
cdr3_aa: CASSSRLANSRTGELFF

j_call: TRBJ2-3
clone_size: few
d_call: -
v_call: TRBV29-1
cdr3_nt: TGCAGCGTTGAAGGGGGAGGTGGGGGTACAGATACGCAGTATTTT
cdr3_aa: CSVEGGGGGTDTQYF

j_call: TRBJ2-3
clone_size: -
d_call: TRBD2
v_call: TRBV10-3
cdr3_nt: TGTGCCATCAGCGGACTAGCGGGGGGTGCGGATACGCAGTATTTT
cdr3_aa: CAISGLAGGADTQYF

j_call: TRBJ2-7
clone_size: many
d_call: -
v_call: TRBV11-2
cdr3_nt: TGTGCCAGCAGCTTAGCCCTCGAGCAGTACTTC
cdr3_aa: CASSLALEQYF

j_call: TRBJ1-4
clone_size: few
d_call: TRBD1
v_call: TRBV29-1
cdr3_nt: TGCAGCGTAGTGGGACAGGGGTATGAAAAACTGTTTTTT
cdr3_aa: CSVVGQGYEKLFF

j_call: TRBJ1-2
clone_size: few
d_call: -
v_call: TRBV9
cdr3_nt: TGTGCCAGCAGCGTAGGGGAAGTCCGCGGCTACACCTTC
cdr3_aa: CASSVGEVRGYTF

j_call: TRBJ2-5
clone_size: many
d_call: -
v_call: TRBV5-5
cdr3_nt: TGTGCCAGCAGCTTCCGCATCCAAGAGACCCAGTACTTC
cdr3_aa: CASSFRIQETQYF

j_call: TRBJ1-1
clone_size: many
d_call: TRBD1
v_call: TRBV12-5
cdr3_nt: TGTGCTAGTGTTCCGGGACAGGGAACGAACACTGAAGCTTTCTTT
cdr3_aa: CASVPGQGTNTEAFF

j_call: TRBJ1-1
clone_size: -
d_call: -
v_call: TRBV30
cdr3_nt: TGTGCCTGGAGTGTACAAGGTTCGGGGGGGCTGAACACTGAAGCTTTCTTT
cdr3_aa: CAWSVQGSGGLNTEAFF

j_call: TRBJ1-1
clone_size: few
d_call: -
v_call: TRBV5-1
cdr3_nt: TGCGCCAGCAGCTTGGCCTGGGGGGGGAGCACTGAAGCTTTCTTT
cdr3_aa: CASSLAWGGSTEAFF

j_call: TRBJ1-1
clone_size: -
d_call: TRBD1
v_call: TRBV5-1
cdr3_nt: TGCGCCAGCAGCATGACAGGGGTAGTTCCTGAAGCTTTCTTT
cdr3_aa: CASSMTGVVPEAFF

j_call: TRBJ2-3
clone_size: many
d_call: -
v_call: TRBV5-4
cdr3_nt: TGTGCCAGCAGCTTGGTGGGGGGCAGAGTACCTAGCACAGATACGCAGTATTTT
cdr3_aa: CASSLVGGRVPSTDTQYF

j_call: TRBJ1-1
clone_size: few
d_call: -
v_call: TRBV29-1
cdr3_nt: TGCAGCGTTGGGGGGGCCATGAACACTGAAGCTTTCTTT
cdr3_aa: CSVGGAMNTEAFF

j_call: TRBJ1-2
clone_size: many
d_call: -
v_call: TRBV7-8
cdr3_nt: TGTGCCAGCAGCTTAGGGGAGAGAAGCGATGGCTACACCTTC
cdr3_aa: CASSLGERSDGYTF

j_call: TRBJ1-2
clone_size: few
d_call: -
v_call: TRBV29-1
cdr3_nt: TGCAGCGTCCCGGGAACTGGGGGCGTGTATGGCTACACCTTC
cdr3_aa: CSVPGTGGVYGYTF

j_call: TRBJ2-5
clone_size: few
d_call: TRBD1
v_call: TRBV12-5
cdr3_nt: TGTGCTAGTGGTTTGGACGATGGGACAGTTGCTCTATCCCAAGAGACCCAGTACTTC
cdr3_aa: CASGLDDGTVALSQETQYF

j_call: TRBJ2-2
clone_size: -
d_call: -
v_call: TRBV4-2
cdr3_nt: TGTGCCAGCAGCCAAGAAGGGACACGGGTGACCGGGGAGCTGTTTTTT
cdr3_aa: CASSQEGTRVTGELFF

j_call: TRBJ2-1
clone_size: -
d_call: -
v_call: TRBV6-1
cdr3_nt: TGTGCCAGCAGTGAGACTCAAGATCTAAGCTACAATGAGCAGTTCTTC
cdr3_aa: CASSETQDLSYNEQFF

j_call: TRBJ1-5
clone_size: many
d_call: -
v_call: TRBV28
cdr3_nt: TGTGCCAGCAGCCCGTGGGGGAAGAATAGCAATCAGCCCCAGCATTTT
cdr3_aa: CASSPWGKNSNQPQHF

j_call: TRBJ2-1
clone_size: -
d_call: -
v_call: TRBV27
cdr3_nt: TGTGCCAGCAGTTGGCCTAGCAATGAGCAGTTCTTC
cdr3_aa: CASSWPSNEQFF